The rows below give T cell receptor beta chains drawn from one sample of a study of T cell responses to AZD1222 COVID-19 vaccine. TCRdb's copy holds only in-frame clones and misses some; the assay was immunoSEQ multiplex PCR. This table holds 140,000 to 150,000 clones, approximately 88% found once. The specimen comprised peripheral blood, sampled on day 0 of AZD1222 vaccination. The source is an adult in good health. Each CDR3 is given with its conserved first and last residue. Not every row has a clone size; where given, it reads once, few, many or a size class.

J: TRBJ2-1; size: NA; V: TRBV24-1; CDR3: CATSDLPPGQGVDEQFF
J: TRBJ1-6; size: NA; V: TRBV6-5; CDR3: CASGGGVSSPLHF
J: TRBJ2-3; size: NA; V: TRBV7-3; CDR3: CASSSRQSTDTQYF
J: TRBJ1-6; size: once; V: TRBV6-5; CDR3: CASSYERSYNSPLHF
J: TRBJ1-4; size: NA; V: TRBV19; CDR3: CASRQWEATNEKLFF
J: TRBJ2-5; size: NA; V: TRBV18; CDR3: CASSPRQETQYF
J: TRBJ2-1; size: NA; V: TRBV6-2/TRBV6-3; CDR3: CASSDHRGALYNEQFF
J: TRBJ2-3; size: NA; V: TRBV5-1; CDR3: CASSLDAHRTDTQYF
J: TRBJ2-1; size: NA; V: TRBV6-2/TRBV6-3; CDR3: CASSYSTKGLAGGNEQFF
J: TRBJ1-2; size: NA; V: TRBV7-9; CDR3: CASSPRQGRFGGYTF
J: TRBJ1-1; size: NA; V: TRBV3-1/TRBV3-2; CDR3: CASRRTLGAFEAFF